The sample holds a few counts of the clone carrying this TCR beta chain. Its specificity is unknown. CDR3 length equals 11 residues. V was clipped by 4 bases and J by 6 bases, with 6 bases between them. From germline, CDR1 is SQVTM and CDR2 ANQGSEA. TCRdb ran MiXCR on the reads and lists one entry per CDR3 protein. The profile shows 290,000 or so distinct CDR3 sequences, approximately 8.9% of them singletons. The entry originates in a study of T cell repertoires in cytomegalovirus infection. Study details: Public TCR beta signatures provided an indication of both CMV infection and a matching HLA type.

Study-wide points: What dominated the ex vivo response were HLA-C-restricted CMV-specific TCR beta clonotypes. Carriers of CMV and the relevant HLA type were discriminated by public TCR beta frequency.

The V and J genes are TRBV29-1 and TRBJ2-2; unclear D gene. The clonotype was recovered from a human donor in good health (CMV status not recorded). Some clones in this sample may be carry-over from other donors' samples. Material: PBMCs. CDR3 bases: TGCAGCGTTGGTTCTGCCGGGGAGCTGTTTTTT. This encodes CSVGSAGELFF.